What follows are 20 T cell receptor beta chains derived from one specimen sequenced in a study of blood T cell repertoires in COVID-19. Measured with immunoSEQ multiplex PCR; TCRdb has only the in-frame clones, and not every one. Of 380,000 or so clones in the sample, 75% to 90% were seen once. The sequencing input was peripheral blood. The receptors come from a woman aged 55-75 years with COVID-19, enrolled during active disease.

This chain links TRBV5-1 with TRBJ1-2, with D perhaps TRBD1 (5 bases). CDR1 is SGHRS and CDR2 is YFSETQ in the germline V gene. The CDR3 covers 14 residues. V dropped 3 bases and J dropped 8 bases, with 17 bases sitting between them. The chain's CDR3 is CASSWTTQASGYTF. CDR3 coding DNA: TGCGCCAGCAGCTGGACGACACAGGCCTCCGGCTACACCTTC. The full variable domain, completed using reference TRBV5-1 and TRBJ1-2, is KAGVTQTPRYLIKTRGQQVTLSCSPISGHRSVSWYQQTPGQGLQFLFEYFSETQRNKGNFPGRFSGRQFSNSRSEMNVSTLELGDSALYLCASSWTTQASGYTFGSGTRLTVV.

This clone was seen a handful of times. The chain links TRBV15 to TRBJ2-1; 8 nucleotides line up with TRBD1. The germline CDR1 and CDR2 sequences are LNHNV and YYDKDF (reference sequence). The CDR3 runs 17 residues. With V trimmed by 0 bases and J by 4 bases, 8 bases remained unmatched. CDR3 bases: TGTGCCACCAGCAGAGATTGGGGACAGGAGACTTACAATGAGCAGTTCTTC. Translated, it gives CATSRDWGQETYNEQFF. Drawing the rest from reference TRBV15 and TRBJ2-1, the complete variable domain is DAMVIQNPRYQVTQFGKPVTLSCSQTLNHNVMYWYQQKSSQAPKLLFHYYDKDFNNEADTPDNFQSRRPNTSFCFLDIRSPGLGDTAMYLCATSRDWGQETYNEQFFGPGTRLTVL.

The gene calls are TRBV12-3 or TRBV12-4 and TRBJ2-7; a weak D match, TRBD1 (5 bases). The CDR3 loop spans 12 amino acids. Trimming removed 1 base from V and 7 bases from J, with 8 bases in between. In nucleotides, the CDR3 is TGTGCCAGCAGTTTAGGGGGCAGGGAGCAGTACTTC. It is translated as CASSLGGREQYF.

The chain has TRBV15 and TRBJ2-7, with 7 bases identical to TRBD2. This CDR3 has 16 amino acids. Germline CDR1 reads LNHNV; CDR2 reads YYDKDF (reference sequence). The V and J ends lost 0 bases and 6 bases, in that order; junction bases with no gene match: 11. The CDR3 nucleotides are TGTGCCACCAGCAGAGATCGGAGCGGGGTCCTGGGCGAGCAGTACTTC. Its translation: CATSRDRSGVLGEQYF. Full variable domain (rest looked up from reference TRBV15 and TRBJ2-7): DAMVIQNPRYQVTQFGKPVTLSCSQTLNHNVMYWYQQKSSQAPKLLFHYYDKDFNNEADTPDNFQSRRPNTSFCFLDIRSPGLGDTAMYLCATSRDRSGVLGEQYFGPGTRLTVT.

The CDR3: CASRGLTSNQPQHF. The CDR3 DNA is TGTGCCAGCAGGGGACTTACTAGCAATCAGCCCCAGCATTTT. The chain carries TRBV6-5 and TRBJ1-5; tentatively, D is TRBD1 (5 bases). The CDR3 runs to 14 residues. Germline lookup yields CDR1 MNHEY and CDR2 SVGAGI. The V gene lost 6 bases and the J gene lost 0 bases, with 9 bases spanning the gap.

This rearrangement joins TRBV5-4 to TRBJ1-1; a weak D match, TRBD1 (6 bases). Between the trimmed V and J ends, which lost 4 bases and 1 base, there was a span of 11 bases. Germline V CDR1 and CDR2: SGHNT, YYREEE (reference sequence). This CDR3 contains 14 residues. The CDR3 DNA reads TGTGCCAGCAGCCCGGACAGCCAGAACACTGAAGCTTTCTTT. Translating it yields CASSPDSQNTEAFF. Filled out from reference TRBV5-4 and TRBJ1-1, the complete variable domain reads ETGVTQSPTHLIKTRGQQVTLRCSSQSGHNTVSWYQQALGQGPQFIFQYYREEENGRGNFPPRFSGLQFPNYSSELNVNALELDDSALYLCASSPDSQNTEAFFGQGTRLTVV.

The chain couples TRBV9 to TRBJ2-1, with 9 bases that match TRBD2. After removal of 0 bases from V and 9 bases from J, the junction contained 7 bases not matched to a gene. The length of the CDR3 is 15 residues. Germline-derived CDR1 and CDR2 are SGDLS and YYNGEE. CDR3 loop: CASSVDGGGATEQFF. CDR3 sequence (DNA): TGTGCCAGCAGCGTAGATGGCGGGGGGGCAACTGAGCAGTTCTTC.

The chain uses TRBV6-5 and TRBJ2-7; TRBD2 is a possible D gene (7 bases). Trimming removed 0 bases at V and 5 bases at J, with 14 bases between. This CDR3 region has 15 residues. CDR1 and CDR2 from the germline V gene are MNHEY and SVGAGI. The CDR3, as DNA: TGTGCCAGCAGTTACTCGGAGGGGGGGATCAACGAGCAGTACTTC. Translated: CASSYSEGGINEQYF.

The chain carries TRBV7-3 and TRBJ2-1; D unresolved. Germline values: CDR1 SGHTA, CDR2 FQGTGA. CDR3 length: 13 residues. The V gene lost 3 bases and the J gene lost 6 bases, with 9 bases spanning the gap. The CDR3 region has the DNA TGTGCCAGCAGCTTTCTCTGGGCCAATGAGCAGTTCTTC. This sequence encodes CASSFLWANEQFF.

The chain recombines TRBV12-5 with TRBJ2-2; 10 positions agree with TRBD1. Trimming at V came to 5 bases and at J to 4 bases, leaving 4 bases not matched to a gene. The length of the CDR3 is 15 residues. CDR1 and CDR2 (germline): LGHNT, FRNRAP. CDR3 DNA sequence: TGTGCTAGTGGTCGGGGACAGGGGAGCACCGGGGAGCTGTTTTTT. It yields the protein CASGRGQGSTGELFF.

The chain has TRBV6-5 and TRBJ1-5, with 8 bases fitting TRBD1. V shed 4 bases, J shed 6 bases, and the junction held 11 bases outside the gene matches. Germline V gene sequence: CDR1 MNHEY, CDR2 SVGAGI. The CDR3 consists of 16 residues. The CDR3 region has the DNA TGTGCCAGCAGTTCCTCGACAGGGGATCGATTTCAGCCCCAGCATTTT. It encodes CASSSSTGDRFQPQHF.

The chain is built from TRBV7-3 and TRBJ2-2; D is perhaps TRBD1 (5 bases). Germline V CDR1 and CDR2: SGHTA, FQGTGA. The germline V and J ends were trimmed by 2 bases and 7 bases, with 17 bases remaining between them. There are 16 residues in the CDR3. CDR3 amino acids: CASSLDQPRGDGELFF. Written as DNA, the CDR3 is TGTGCCAGCAGCTTAGACCAACCTAGGGGTGACGGGGAGCTGTTTTTT.

There are a few counts of this clone. The J gene is TRBJ1-6, the V gene TRBV27; D ambiguous. CDR3 length: 15 amino acids. Per the germline V gene, CDR1 is MNHEY and CDR2 is SMNVEV (reference sequence). V was cut by 6 bases and J by 4 bases, with 13 bases left in between. The CDR3 is CASRLSRWYNSPLHF. CDR3 sequence (DNA): TGTGCCAGCAGACTGTCAAGATGGTATAATTCACCCCTCCACTTT.

The chain recombines TRBV7-6 with TRBJ2-2; possible D gene TRBD2, 5 bases. The CDR3 extends over 15 amino acids. The V end lost 2 bases, the J end lost 4 bases, and 11 bases lay between the germline ends. Per germline, CDR1 SGHVS and CDR2 FNYEAQ. Written as DNA, the CDR3 is TGTGCCAGCAGCTTAATCGGGGTAGTCACCGGGGAGCTGTTTTTT. Protein sequence: CASSLIGVVTGELFF. The variable domain in full, with the rest retrieved from reference TRBV7-6 and TRBJ2-2, is GAGVSQSPRYKVTKRGQDVALRCDPISGHVSLYWYRQALGQGPEFLTYFNYEAQQDKSGLPNDRFSAERPEGSISTLTIQRTEQRDSAMYRCASSLIGVVTGELFFGEGSRLTVL.

This chain uses TRBV4-1 with TRBJ1-2; TRBD1 matches at 9 bases. CDR1 is MGHRA and CDR2 is YSYEKL in the germline V gene. There are 14 residues in the CDR3. V lost 3 bases, J lost 3 bases, and 2 bases stayed unmatched. The CDR3 nucleotides are TGCGCCAGCAGCCAGAGGGACAGGGACTATGGCTACACCTTC. As protein: CASSQRDRDYGYTF.

CDR3 sequence: CASSYPPGTVYEQYF. The CDR3 DNA sequence: TGTGCCAGCAGTTACCCCCCGGGGACAGTATACGAGCAGTACTTC. This chain uses TRBV6-2 or TRBV6-3 with TRBJ2-7; the match to TRBD1 covers 7 bases. Trimming at V came to 2 bases and at J to 4 bases, leaving 8 bases not matched to a gene. Per the germline V gene, CDR1 is MNHEY and CDR2 is SVGEGT. The CDR3 spans 15 residues.

V usage is TRBV2 and J usage is TRBJ2-5, with TRBD1 as a possible D gene (6 bases). V was clipped by 4 bases and J by 2 bases, with 11 bases between them. Germline CDR1 is SNHLY and CDR2 is FYNNEI. The CDR3 length is 14 residues. The CDR3 protein is CASSGHRVQETQYF. CDR3 sequence (DNA): TGTGCCAGCAGTGGGCACAGGGTTCAAGAGACCCAGTACTTC.

The rearrangement uses TRBV3-1 (or the pseudogene TRBV3-2) and TRBJ2-5, with 11 bases that match TRBD1. The ends lost 7 bases at V and 6 bases at J; junction bases unmatched: 7. Germline-derived CDR1 and CDR2 are LGHDT and YNNKEL (reference sequence). The CDR3 loop spans 14 amino acids. This CDR3 reads CASTQGTGGQTQYF. The CDR3 DNA reads as TGTGCCAGCACCCAGGGGACAGGGGGTCAGACCCAGTACTTC.

The V call is TRBV9, the J call TRBJ2-2; the match to TRBD2 covers 12 bases. This CDR3 is built from 16 residues. From germline, CDR1 is SGDLS and CDR2 YYNGEE. V trimming: 1 base; J trimming: 5 bases; junction bases outside the gene matches: 3. The CDR3 DNA reads TGTGCCAGCAGCGTACTAGCGGGGGGGTTTACCGGGGAGCTGTTTTTT. The encoded protein is CASSVLAGGFTGELFF.

This clone was found once. V usage is TRBV7-9 and J usage is TRBJ1-2; possibly TRBD1 for D (5 bases). CDR1 and CDR2 from the germline V gene are SEHNR and FQNEAQ (reference sequence). This CDR3 is built from 15 residues. Trimming took 4 bases from V and 4 from J, leaving 16 bases between them. The DNA for the CDR3 is TGTGCCAGCAGCTCCCCCTGGGCAGGGTCCTATGGCTACACCTTC. Amino acids: CASSSPWAGSYGYTF. The variable domain in full, completed from reference TRBV7-9 and TRBJ1-2, reads DTGVSQNPRHKITKRGQNVTFRCDPISEHNRLYWYRQTLGQGPEFLTYFQNEAQLEKSRLLSDRFSAERPKGSFSTLEIQRTEQGDSAMYLCASSSPWAGSYGYTFGSGTRLTVV.